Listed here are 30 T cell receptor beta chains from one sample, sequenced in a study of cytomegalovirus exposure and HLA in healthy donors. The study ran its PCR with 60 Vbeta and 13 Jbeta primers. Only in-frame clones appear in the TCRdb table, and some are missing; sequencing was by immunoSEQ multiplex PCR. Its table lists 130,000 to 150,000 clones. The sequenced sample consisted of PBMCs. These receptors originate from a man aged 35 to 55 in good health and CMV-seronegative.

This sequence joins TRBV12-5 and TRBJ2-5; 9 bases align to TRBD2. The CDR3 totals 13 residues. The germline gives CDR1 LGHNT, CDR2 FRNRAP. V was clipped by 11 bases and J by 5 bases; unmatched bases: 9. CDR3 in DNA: TGTGCTCAGGTCGCGGGGGGGTGGGAGACCCAGTACTTC. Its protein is CAQVAGGWETQYF.

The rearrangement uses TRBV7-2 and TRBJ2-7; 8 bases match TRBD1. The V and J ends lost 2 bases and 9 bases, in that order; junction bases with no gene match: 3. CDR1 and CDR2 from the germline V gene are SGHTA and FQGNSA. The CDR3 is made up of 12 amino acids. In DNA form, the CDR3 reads TGTGCCAGCAGCTTAACCGGGACAGGGCAGTACTTC. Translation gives CASSLTGTGQYF.

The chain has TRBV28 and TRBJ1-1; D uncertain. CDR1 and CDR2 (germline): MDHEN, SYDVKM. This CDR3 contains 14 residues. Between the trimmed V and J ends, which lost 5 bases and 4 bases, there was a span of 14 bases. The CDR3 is CASSKSGRITEAFF. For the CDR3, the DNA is TGTGCCAGCAGTAAAAGTGGGCGAATCACTGAAGCTTTCTTT.

For the CDR3, the DNA is TGTGCCAGCAGCGCCGGACAGGTTGGCTACGAGCAGTACTTC. This sequence encodes CASSAGQVGYEQYF. The J gene is TRBJ2-7, the V gene TRBV5-6, with 7 positions matching TRBD1. The CDR3 contains 14 residues. After removal of 4 bases from V and 3 bases from J, the junction contained 7 bases not matched to a gene. CDR1 and CDR2 from the germline V gene are SGHDT and YYEEEE.

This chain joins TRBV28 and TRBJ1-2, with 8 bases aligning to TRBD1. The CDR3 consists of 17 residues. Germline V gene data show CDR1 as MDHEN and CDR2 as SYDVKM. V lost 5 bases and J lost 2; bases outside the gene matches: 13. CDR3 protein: CASSQVRTGRGNYGYTF. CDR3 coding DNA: TGTGCCAGCAGTCAAGTTCGGACAGGGAGGGGGAACTATGGCTACACCTTC.

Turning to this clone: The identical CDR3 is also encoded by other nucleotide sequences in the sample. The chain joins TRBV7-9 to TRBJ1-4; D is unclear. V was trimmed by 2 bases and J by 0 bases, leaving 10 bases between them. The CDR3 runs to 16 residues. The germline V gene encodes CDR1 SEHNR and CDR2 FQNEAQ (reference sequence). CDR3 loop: CASSLRRGATNEKLFF. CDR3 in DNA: TGTGCCAGCAGCTTACGACGGGGTGCAACTAATGAAAAACTGTTTTTT.

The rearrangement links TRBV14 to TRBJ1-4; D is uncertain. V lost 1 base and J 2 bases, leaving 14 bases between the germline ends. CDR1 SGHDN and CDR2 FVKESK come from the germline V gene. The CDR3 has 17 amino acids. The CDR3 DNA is TGTGCCAGCAGCCAAGGTCGTTGGAGGGATACTAATGAAAAACTGTTTTTT. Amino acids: CASSQGRWRDTNEKLFF.

This chain's CDR3 is CASSLARPNRGPTEAFF. As DNA, the CDR3 is TGCGCCAGCAGCTTGGCGAGGCCCAACAGGGGGCCAACTGAAGCTTTCTTT. This chain uses TRBV5-1 with TRBJ1-1; 9 bases agree with TRBD1. The CDR3 sequence is 17 residues long. The V gene's germline CDR1 is SGHRS and CDR2 YFSETQ. V gave up 0 bases and J gave up 5 bases; unmatched junction bases: 11.

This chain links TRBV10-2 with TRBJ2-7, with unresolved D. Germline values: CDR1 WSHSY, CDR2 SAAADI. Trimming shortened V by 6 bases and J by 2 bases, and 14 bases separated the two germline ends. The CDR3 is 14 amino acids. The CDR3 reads CASRPTAEAYEQYF. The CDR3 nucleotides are TGCGCCAGCAGGCCTACTGCCGAGGCCTACGAGCAGTACTTC.

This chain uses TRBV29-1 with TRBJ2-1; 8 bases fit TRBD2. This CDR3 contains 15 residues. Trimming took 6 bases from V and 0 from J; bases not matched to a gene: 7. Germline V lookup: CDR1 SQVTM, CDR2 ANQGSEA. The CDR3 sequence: CSVLPGLASYNEQFF. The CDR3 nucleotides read TGCAGCGTCCTACCCGGACTAGCCTCCTACAATGAGCAGTTCTTC.

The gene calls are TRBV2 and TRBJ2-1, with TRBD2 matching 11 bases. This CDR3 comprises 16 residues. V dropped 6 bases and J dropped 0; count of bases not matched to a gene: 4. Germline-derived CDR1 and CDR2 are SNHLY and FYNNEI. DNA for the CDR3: TGTGCCAGCAGGGCGACTAGCGGGACCTCCTACAATGAGCAGTTCTTC. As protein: CASRATSGTSYNEQFF. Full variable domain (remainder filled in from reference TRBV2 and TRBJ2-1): EPEVTQTPSHQVTQMGQEVILRCVPISNHLYFYWYRQILGQKVEFLVSFYNNEISEKSEIFDDQFSVERPDGSNFTLKIRSTKLEDSAMYFCASRATSGTSYNEQFFGPGTRLTVL.

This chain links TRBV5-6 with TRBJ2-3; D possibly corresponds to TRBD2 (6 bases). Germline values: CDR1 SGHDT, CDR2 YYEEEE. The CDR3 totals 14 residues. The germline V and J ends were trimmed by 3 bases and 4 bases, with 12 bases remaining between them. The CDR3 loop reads CASSWGRGSDTQYF. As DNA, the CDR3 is TGTGCCAGCAGCTGGGGTCGGGGGTCAGATACGCAGTATTTT. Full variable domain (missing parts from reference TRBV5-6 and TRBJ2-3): DAGVTQSPTHLIKTRGQQVTLRCSPKSGHDTVSWYQQALGQGPQFIFQYYEEEERQRGNFPDRFSGHQFPNYSSELNVNALLLGDSALYLCASSWGRGSDTQYFGPGTRLTVL.

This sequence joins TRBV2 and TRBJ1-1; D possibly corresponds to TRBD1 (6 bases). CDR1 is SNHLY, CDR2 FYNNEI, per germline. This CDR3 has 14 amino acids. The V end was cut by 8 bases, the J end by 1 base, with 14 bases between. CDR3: CASGDGTKNTEAFF. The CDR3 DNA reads TGTGCCAGCGGAGACGGGACAAAGAACACTGAAGCTTTCTTT.

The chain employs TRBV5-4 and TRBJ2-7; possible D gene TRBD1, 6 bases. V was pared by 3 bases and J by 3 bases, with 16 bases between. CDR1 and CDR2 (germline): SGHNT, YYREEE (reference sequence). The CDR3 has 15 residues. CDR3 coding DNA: TGTGCCAGCAGCTCGCAAAAGACAGGTGGCTACGAGCAGTACTTC. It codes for CASSSQKTGGYEQYF.

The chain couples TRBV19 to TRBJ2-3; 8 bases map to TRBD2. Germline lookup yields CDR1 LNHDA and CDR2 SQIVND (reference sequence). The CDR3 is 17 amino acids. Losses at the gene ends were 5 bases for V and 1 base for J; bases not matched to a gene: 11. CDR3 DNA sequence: TGTGCCAGTAGTTCGGGACTAGTGGGGGGCGGCACAGATACGCAGTATTTT. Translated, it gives CASSSGLVGGGTDTQYF.

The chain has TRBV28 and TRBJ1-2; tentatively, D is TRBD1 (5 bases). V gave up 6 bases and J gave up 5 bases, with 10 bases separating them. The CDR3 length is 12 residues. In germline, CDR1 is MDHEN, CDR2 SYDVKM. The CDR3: CASSDRGYGYTF. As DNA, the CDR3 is TGTGCCAGCAGCGACAGAGGTTATGGCTACACCTTC.

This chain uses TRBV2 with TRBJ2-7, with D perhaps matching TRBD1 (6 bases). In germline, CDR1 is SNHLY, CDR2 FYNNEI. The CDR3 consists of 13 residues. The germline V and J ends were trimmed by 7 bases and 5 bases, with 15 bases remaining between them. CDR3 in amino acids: CASTAYRAHEQYF. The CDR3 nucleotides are TGTGCCAGCACCGCCTACAGGGCCCACGAGCAGTACTTC.

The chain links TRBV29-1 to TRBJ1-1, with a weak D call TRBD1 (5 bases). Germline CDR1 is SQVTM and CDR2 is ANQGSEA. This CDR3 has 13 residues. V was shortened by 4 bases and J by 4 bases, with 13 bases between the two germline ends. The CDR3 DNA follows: TGCAGCGTTGTCCCTGGGGGGGGCACTGAAGCTTTCTTT. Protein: CSVVPGGGTEAFF.

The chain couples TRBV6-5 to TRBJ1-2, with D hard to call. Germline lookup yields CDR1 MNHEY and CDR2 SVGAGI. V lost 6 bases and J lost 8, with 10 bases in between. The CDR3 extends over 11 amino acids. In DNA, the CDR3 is TGTGCCAGCAGAAACAGCGGCGGCTACACCTTC. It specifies CASRNSGGYTF.

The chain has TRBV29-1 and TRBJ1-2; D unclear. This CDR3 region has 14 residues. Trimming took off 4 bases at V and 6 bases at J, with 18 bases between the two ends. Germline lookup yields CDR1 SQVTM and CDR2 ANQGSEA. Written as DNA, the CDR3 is TGCAGCGTTGGGTCAGCCTCTAGTACCCATGGCTACACCTTC. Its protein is CSVGSASSTHGYTF.

In nucleotides, the CDR3 is TGTGCCAGCAGCTTAGCGGGACACCCAAGGGTTCCCTACTTC. Translation: CASSLAGHPRVPYF. The chain is built from TRBV7-2 and TRBJ2-7, with D maybe TRBD1 (6 bases). This CDR3 is 14 amino acids long. Trimming removed 0 bases from V and 13 bases from J, with 19 bases in between. Germline V gives CDR1 SGHTA, CDR2 FQGNSA. Full variable domain (outside the CDR3, taken from reference TRBV7-2 and TRBJ2-7): GAGVSQSPSNKVTEKGKDVELRCDPISGHTALYWYRQSLGQGLEFLIYFQGNSAPDKSGLPSDRFSAERTGGSVSTLTIQRTQQEDSAVYLCASSLAGHPRVPYFGPGTRLTVT.

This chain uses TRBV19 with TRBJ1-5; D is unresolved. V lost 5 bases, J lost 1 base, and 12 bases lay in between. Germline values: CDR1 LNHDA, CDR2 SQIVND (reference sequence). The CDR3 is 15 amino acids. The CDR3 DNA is TGTGCCAGTAGTGGACCGCGGGGAAGCAATCAGCCCCAGCATTTT. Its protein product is CASSGPRGSNQPQHF.

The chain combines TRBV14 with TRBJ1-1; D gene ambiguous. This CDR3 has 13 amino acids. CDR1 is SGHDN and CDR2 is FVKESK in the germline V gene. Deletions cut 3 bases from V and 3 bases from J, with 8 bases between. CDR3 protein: CASSHSPDTEAFF. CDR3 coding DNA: TGTGCCAGCAGCCACTCTCCGGACACTGAAGCTTTCTTT.

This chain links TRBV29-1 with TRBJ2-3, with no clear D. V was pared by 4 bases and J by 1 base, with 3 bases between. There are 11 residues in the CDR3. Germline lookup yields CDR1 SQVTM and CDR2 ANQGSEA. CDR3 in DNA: TGCAGCGTTGCTGGCACAGATACGCAGTATTTT. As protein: CSVAGTDTQYF.

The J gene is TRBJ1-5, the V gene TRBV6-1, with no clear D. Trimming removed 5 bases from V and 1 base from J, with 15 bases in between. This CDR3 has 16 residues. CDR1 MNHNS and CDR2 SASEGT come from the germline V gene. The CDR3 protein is CASSQGSQRSNQPQHF. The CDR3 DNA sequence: TGTGCCAGCAGTCAAGGGTCTCAGCGAAGCAATCAGCCCCAGCATTTT.

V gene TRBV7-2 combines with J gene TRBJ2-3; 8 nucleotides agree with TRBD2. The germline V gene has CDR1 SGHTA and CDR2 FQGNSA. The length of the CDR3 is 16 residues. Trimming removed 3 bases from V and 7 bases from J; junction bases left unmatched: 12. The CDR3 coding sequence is TGTGCCAGCAGCTTGGCCGGGACTAGTGGGGAGAATACGCAGTATTTT. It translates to CASSLAGTSGENTQYF. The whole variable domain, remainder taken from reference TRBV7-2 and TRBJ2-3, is GAGVSQSPSNKVTEKGKDVELRCDPISGHTALYWYRQSLGQGLEFLIYFQGNSAPDKSGLPSDRFSAERTGGSVSTLTIQRTQQEDSAVYLCASSLAGTSGENTQYFGPGTRLTVL.

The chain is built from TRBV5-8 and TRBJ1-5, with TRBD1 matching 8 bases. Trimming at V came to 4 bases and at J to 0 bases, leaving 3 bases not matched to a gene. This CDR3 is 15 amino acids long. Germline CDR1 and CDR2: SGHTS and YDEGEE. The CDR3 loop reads CASSHQGASNQPQHF. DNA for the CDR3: TGTGCCAGCAGCCACCAGGGGGCTAGCAATCAGCCCCAGCATTTT. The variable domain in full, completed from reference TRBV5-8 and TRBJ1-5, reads EAGVTQSPTHLIKTRGQQATLRCSPISGHTSVYWYQQALGLGLQFLLWYDEGEERNRGNFPPRFSGRQFPNYSSELNVNALELEDSALYLCASSHQGASNQPQHFGDGTRLSIL.

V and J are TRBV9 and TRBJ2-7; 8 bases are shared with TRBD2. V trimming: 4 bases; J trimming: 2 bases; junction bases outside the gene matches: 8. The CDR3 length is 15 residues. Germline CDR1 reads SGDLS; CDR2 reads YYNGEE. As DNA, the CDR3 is TGTGCCAGCAGCACGGGGGGGGGCCAAGCCTACGAGCAGTACTTC. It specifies CASSTGGGQAYEQYF.

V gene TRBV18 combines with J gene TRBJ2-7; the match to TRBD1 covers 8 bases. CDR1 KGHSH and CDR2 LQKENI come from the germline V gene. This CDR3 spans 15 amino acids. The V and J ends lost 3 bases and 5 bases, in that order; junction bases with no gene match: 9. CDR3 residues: CASSPRQGSEDEQYF. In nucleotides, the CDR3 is TGTGCCAGCTCACCCAGACAGGGGAGTGAGGACGAGCAGTACTTC.

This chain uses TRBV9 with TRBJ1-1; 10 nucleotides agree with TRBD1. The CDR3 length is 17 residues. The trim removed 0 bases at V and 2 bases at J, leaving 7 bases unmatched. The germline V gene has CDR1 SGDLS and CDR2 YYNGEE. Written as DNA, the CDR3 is TGTGCCAGCAGCGTAGCCCCCCGACAGGGGGCCAACACTGAAGCTTTCTTT. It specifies CASSVAPRQGANTEAFF.